These 8 T cell receptor beta chains originate from one sample sequenced in a study of T cells in Graves' hyperthyroidism and ophthalmopathy. TCR beta CDR3 regions were amplified from RNA transcripts. The HTBI primer set was used in a first-round RT-PCR of the TCR CDR3. One entry per CDR3 protein, called by TCRdb with MiXCR from the multiplex PCR reads. Among around 600,000 distinct CDR3 sequences listed, 12% to 15% were seen once. What was sequenced was blood. These receptor sequences come from a woman under 30 with Graves' ophthalmopathy.

This clonotype was seen repeatedly, ten times or more. CDR3 loop: CASRLAGADEQYF. The CDR3 DNA reads TGTGCCAGCCGACTAGCGGGAGCCGACGAGCAGTACTTC. The chain combines TRBV7-9 with TRBJ2-7; 12 nucleotides line up with TRBD2. The CDR3 sequence is 13 residues long. Germline CDR1 reads SEHNR; CDR2 reads FQNEAQ (reference sequence). After removal of 8 bases from V and 5 bases from J, the junction contained 4 bases not matched to a gene.

This clonotype was found a few times. The rearrangement uses TRBV24-1 and TRBJ1-1, with D perhaps TRBD1 (5 bases). V was pared by 7 bases and J by 1 base, with 9 bases between. The germline V gene encodes CDR1 KGHDR and CDR2 SFDVKD. This CDR3 spans 13 amino acids. This chain's CDR3 is CATRPQGNTEAFF. CDR3 DNA sequence: TGTGCCACCAGGCCCCAGGGGAACACTGAAGCTTTCTTT.

This clonotype showed up many times. The CDR3 region has the DNA TGTGCCAGCCCACTTAGCGGGAGCTCATCAGAGACCCAGTACTTC. Its translation is CASPLSGSSSETQYF. The rearrangement links TRBV6-1 to TRBJ2-5, with 9 bases lining up with TRBD2. The V gene's germline CDR1 is MNHNS and CDR2 SASEGT. The trim removed 8 bases at V and 4 bases at J, leaving 11 bases unmatched. The CDR3 is 15 residues long.

The J gene is TRBJ2-7, the V gene TRBV19; 8 bases line up with TRBD2. CDR1 and CDR2 from the germline V gene are LNHDA and SQIVND (reference sequence). V dropped 5 bases and J dropped 6; count of bases not matched to a gene: 12. The CDR3 covers 15 residues. CDR3 amino acids: CASSPFERESLEQYF. As DNA, the CDR3 is TGTGCCAGTAGTCCTTTTGAGCGGGAGTCTCTCGAGCAGTACTTC.

This clonotype turned up a few times. The V gene is TRBV12-5, the J gene TRBJ2-1; TRBD2 is a possible D gene (6 bases). The V and J ends lost 7 bases and 4 bases respectively, with 14 bases between them. This CDR3 region has 14 residues. The V gene's germline CDR1 is LGHNT and CDR2 FRNRAP. The CDR3 nucleotides are TGTGCTAGTGCCCGGGAGCGAGGGTACAATGAGCAGTTCTTC. Protein sequence: CASARERGYNEQFF.

This clonotype was seen repeatedly, ten times or more. The chain links TRBV2 to TRBJ2-4; 10 nucleotides match TRBD1. The CDR3 runs to 13 residues. V trimming: 7 bases; J trimming: 8 bases; junction bases outside the gene matches: 5. Per germline, CDR1 SNHLY and CDR2 FYNNEI. CDR3 DNA: TGTGCCAGCACCGGGACAGGGGCGGACATTCAGTACTTC. It specifies CASTGTGADIQYF.

The chain carries TRBV6-1 and TRBJ2-6; TRBD1 is a possible D gene (6 bases). CDR1 is MNHNS, CDR2 SASEGT, per germline. Between the trimmed V and J ends, which lost 7 bases and 0 bases, there was a span of 16 bases. CDR3 size: 17 residues. The CDR3: CASTMTGPHSGANVLTF. For the CDR3, the DNA is TGTGCCAGCACCATGACAGGACCGCACTCTGGGGCCAACGTCCTGACTTTC.

In the case of this clonotype: The CDR3 end shows no conserved phenylalanine or tryptophan, and so a read error is likely. The V and J genes are TRBV13 and TRBJ1-1; possible D gene TRBD1, 5 bases. Looked up from germline, CDR1 is PRHDT and CDR2 is FYEKMQ (reference sequence). V was trimmed by 2 bases and J by 1 base, leaving 8 bases between them. There are 14 residues in the CDR3. CDR3 bases: TGTGCCAGCAGCTTACAGGGTACGAACACTGAAGCTTTCCTT. Translation: CASSLQGTNTEAFL.